Each of the 27 T cell receptor beta chains below was sequenced from the same sample in a study of blood T cell repertoires in COVID-19. Profiled with immunoSEQ multiplex PCR; TCRdb holds only in-frame clones, not every one. The sample holds under 350,000 clones, roughly 91% seen once. Material for sequencing was peripheral blood. Receptors were obtained from a man aged 35-49 years with acute or convalescent COVID-19.

CDR3 protein: CASTQGRVNYGYTF. CDR3 nucleotide sequence: TGTGCCAGCACCCAAGGCAGGGTGAACTATGGCTACACCTTC. The V gene is TRBV5-4, the J gene TRBJ1-2; tentative D call: TRBD1 (5 bases). In germline, CDR1 is SGHNT, CDR2 YYREEE (reference sequence). V lost 6 bases to trimming and J lost 2 bases, with 14 bases between them. This CDR3 spans 14 amino acids.

The rearrangement uses TRBV29-1 and TRBJ1-2; D is possibly TRBD1 (6 bases). V was trimmed by 0 bases and J by 4 bases, leaving 6 bases between them. This CDR3 contains 12 residues. Per germline, CDR1 SQVTM and CDR2 ANQGSEA. The CDR3 coding sequence is TGCAGCGTTGAAGACAGGGGCTATGGCTACACCTTC. It specifies CSVEDRGYGYTF. The full variable domain, rest sourced from reference TRBV29-1 and TRBJ1-2, is SAVISQKPSRDICQRGTSLTIQCQVDSQVTMMFWYRQQPGQSLTLIATANQGSEATYESGFVIDKFPISRPNLTFSTLTVSNMSPEDSSIYLCSVEDRGYGYTFGSGTRLTVV.

The chain has TRBV9 and TRBJ1-1; 8 bases align to TRBD1. Germline CDR1 is SGDLS and CDR2 is YYNGEE. The CDR3 is made up of 15 amino acids. V dropped 3 bases and J dropped 3; count of bases not matched to a gene: 7. Here the CDR3 DNA reads TGTGCCAGCAGCGGGGCCAGGGGGCGCGACACTGAAGCTTTCTTT. This translates into CASSGARGRDTEAFF.

This clone was recorded once. The chain links TRBV25-1 to TRBJ1-4; D not resolved. The germline V gene has CDR1 MGHDK and CDR2 SYGVNS. CDR3 size: 14 residues. V dropped 6 bases and J dropped 6 bases, with 14 bases sitting between them. CDR3 coding DNA: TGTGCCAGCAGGGCATGGGGAGTCGATGAAAAACTGTTTTTT. The encoded protein is CASRAWGVDEKLFF.

The chain has TRBV5-5 and TRBJ1-5; D uncertain. Trimming left V 2 bases short and J 5 bases short, with 8 bases between. Germline assignment: CDR1 SGHKS and CDR2 YYEKEE (reference sequence). The CDR3 spans 13 residues. The CDR3: CASSLWGDQPQHF. In DNA, the CDR3 is TGTGCCAGCAGCTTATGGGGAGATCAGCCCCAGCATTTT.

The V gene is TRBV2, the J gene TRBJ2-5, with D possibly TRBD2 on 5 matching bases. The CDR3 is 15 residues long. V gave up 4 bases and J gave up 3 bases, with 15 bases separating them. Germline V gene data show CDR1 as SNHLY and CDR2 as FYNNEI. Here the CDR3 DNA reads TGTGCCAGCAGTGGAGGGTCCACCGCCAAAGAGACCCAGTACTTC. Its protein product is CASSGGSTAKETQYF.

This clone has only one observation. This rearrangement joins TRBV11-2 to TRBJ2-2; possible D gene TRBD2, 6 bases. CDR1 and CDR2 from the germline V gene are SGHAT and FQNNGV. The length of the CDR3 is 18 residues. V dropped 2 bases and J dropped 4 bases, with 20 bases sitting between them. DNA for the CDR3: TGTGCCAGCAGCTTATGGGGAAGCGGGTCGGTCAGCACCGGGGAGCTGTTTTTT. Translation gives CASSLWGSGSVSTGELFF.

The CDR3 DNA is TGTGCCAGCAGCTTAGGGACATACAATGAGCAGTTCTTC. Protein sequence: CASSLGTYNEQFF. This chain uses TRBV11-2 with TRBJ2-1; TRBD1 is a possible D gene (5 bases). The CDR3 loop spans 13 amino acids. From germline, CDR1 is SGHAT and CDR2 FQNNGV. V dropped 1 base and J dropped 4 bases, with 5 bases sitting between them.

V usage is TRBV27 and J usage is TRBJ1-1, with D possibly matching TRBD1 (6 bases). This CDR3 spans 18 amino acids. The germline V and J ends were trimmed by 0 bases and 1 base, with 18 bases remaining between them. In germline, CDR1 is MNHEY, CDR2 SMNVEV (reference sequence). The CDR3 coding sequence is TGTGCCAGCAGTTTATCGTGGGGCAGGGGAGAGGGGAACACTGAAGCTTTCTTT. Its protein is CASSLSWGRGEGNTEAFF.

The chain has TRBV24-1 and TRBJ2-1, with 8 bases lining up with TRBD2. Trimming removed 3 bases from V and 14 bases from J; junction bases left unmatched: 8. The length of the CDR3 is 13 residues. Germline V gene sequence: CDR1 KGHDR, CDR2 SFDVKD. The CDR3 nucleotides are TGTGCCACCAGTGATATCGACGGGGGGGCAGAGTTCTTC. Its protein product is CATSDIDGGAEFF.

This chain connects TRBV3-1 (or the pseudogene TRBV3-2) to TRBJ2-4; a possible D gene is TRBD1 (7 bases). V was pared by 4 bases and J by 8 bases, with 15 bases between. The CDR3 has 14 amino acids. The germline V gene has CDR1 LGHDT and CDR2 YNNKEL (reference sequence). CDR3 protein: CASSLRQGLDIQYF. CDR3 coding DNA: TGTGCCAGCAGCCTCCGACAGGGACTGGACATTCAGTACTTC.

The V call is TRBV11-3, the J call TRBJ2-3; 10 positions match TRBD1. The CDR3 has 15 amino acids. Germline V gene data show CDR1 as SGHNT and CDR2 as YENEEA. Germline trimming cut 5 bases from V and 4 bases from J; bases unmatched to any gene: 6. The CDR3 region has the DNA TGTGCCAGCAGCAAACGACAGGGGGCGGCAGATACGCAGTATTTT. Its protein product is CASSKRQGAADTQYF.

V gene TRBV10-3 combines with J gene TRBJ2-7; TRBD1 matches 8 bases. Germline V gene lookup returns CDR1 ENHRY and CDR2 SYGVKD. The trim removed 5 bases at V and 4 bases at J, leaving 4 bases unmatched. The CDR3 sequence is 13 residues long. DNA for the CDR3: TGTGCCATCAGTCAGGGGGCGCGATACGAGCAGTACTTC. Its protein product is CAISQGARYEQYF.

CDR3 in DNA: TGTGCCAGCAGTACCCTAACTAGCGGACCGACAAATACGCAGTATTTT. This gives the protein CASSTLTSGPTNTQYF. V gene TRBV27 combines with J gene TRBJ2-3; TRBD2 agrees at 8 bases. Germline V gene sequence: CDR1 MNHEY, CDR2 SMNVEV (reference sequence). CDR3 length equals 16 residues. With V trimmed by 5 bases and J by 7 bases, 14 bases remained unmatched.

In DNA form, the CDR3 reads TGTGCCAGCAGCTTAGGGGCAAACTATGGCTACACCTTC. Translated, it gives CASSLGANYGYTF. This chain links TRBV5-8 with TRBJ1-2; tentative D call: TRBD1 (5 bases). CDR3 length: 13 residues. Trimming removed 2 bases from V and 2 bases from J, with 7 bases in between. The germline CDR1 and CDR2 sequences are SGHTS and YDEGEE.

CDR3 protein: CASSPGTANTGELFF. The CDR3, as DNA: TGTGCCAGCAGCCCCGGGACAGCTAACACCGGGGAGCTGTTTTTT. The rearrangement uses TRBV11-3 and TRBJ2-2; TRBD1 agrees at 7 bases. The CDR3 runs 15 residues. Germline V CDR1 and CDR2: SGHNT, YENEEA. V trimming: 5 bases; J trimming: 2 bases; junction bases outside the gene matches: 5.

The chain has TRBV5-1 and TRBJ1-1; 9 bases match TRBD1. The CDR3 consists of 14 residues. The germline V gene encodes CDR1 SGHRS and CDR2 YFSETQ. Trimming at V came to 3 bases and at J to 5 bases, leaving 5 bases not matched to a gene. The CDR3 protein is CASSYGQGRTEAFF. The CDR3 region has the DNA TGCGCCAGCAGCTACGGACAGGGGAGAACTGAAGCTTTCTTT.

A note on this clone: Distinct nucleotide sequences in the sample also encode this CDR3. V is TRBV24-1 and J is TRBJ2-1; D may be TRBD1 (6 bases). The CDR3 contains 14 residues. In germline, CDR1 is KGHDR, CDR2 SFDVKD. The ends were cut back, 5 bases at V and 1 base at J, with 8 bases in the middle. In DNA, the CDR3 is TGTGCCACCAGTGGAGGGGGTTCCTACAATGAGCAGTTCTTC. It codes for CATSGGGSYNEQFF.

The chain couples TRBV19 to TRBJ2-7, with D possibly being TRBD2 (6 bases). The germline V gene encodes CDR1 LNHDA and CDR2 SQIVND (reference sequence). The CDR3 covers 12 residues. Trimming pared 10 bases from V and 1 base from J, leaving 11 bases between. The CDR3 sequence is CATSGDSYEQYF. For the CDR3, the DNA is TGTGCCACCTCGGGAGATTCCTACGAGCAGTACTTC.

The chain is built from TRBV28 and TRBJ2-3, with 8 bases lining up with TRBD2. Germline V gene sequence: CDR1 MDHEN, CDR2 SYDVKM. V shed 2 bases, J shed 5 bases, and the junction held 6 bases outside the gene matches. This CDR3 contains 15 residues. The CDR3 protein is CASSLAGLARDTQYF. In nucleotides, the CDR3 is TGTGCCAGCAGTTTAGCAGGACTAGCAAGAGATACGCAGTATTTT.

V is TRBV2 and J is TRBJ2-7, with D unclear. CDR1 is SNHLY, CDR2 FYNNEI, per germline. This CDR3 has 12 amino acids. Trimming stripped 8 bases from V and 0 bases from J, with 8 bases between. The CDR3 is CASQRGSYEQYF. For the CDR3, the DNA is TGTGCCAGCCAGCGAGGCTCCTACGAGCAGTACTTC. The variable domain in full, with the rest retrieved from reference TRBV2 and TRBJ2-7, is EPEVTQTPSHQVTQMGQEVILRCVPISNHLYFYWYRQILGQKVEFLVSFYNNEISEKSEIFDDQFSVERPDGSNFTLKIRSTKLEDSAMYFCASQRGSYEQYFGPGTRLTVT.

This sequence joins TRBV11-2 and TRBJ1-2, with TRBD1 as a possible D gene (6 bases). The germline V gene encodes CDR1 SGHAT and CDR2 FQNNGV. The CDR3 is 14 amino acids. Trimming stripped 4 bases from V and 2 bases from J, with 11 bases between. In DNA form, the CDR3 reads TGTGCCAGCAGCTCGATCAGGGGCAACTATGGCTACACCTTC. It translates to CASSSIRGNYGYTF. Full variable domain (missing parts from reference TRBV11-2 and TRBJ1-2): EAGVAQSPRYKIIEKRQSVAFWCNPISGHATLYWYQQILGQGPKLLIQFQNNGVVDDSQLPKDRFSAERLKGVDSTLKIQPAKLEDSAVYLCASSSIRGNYGYTFGSGTRLTVV.

CDR3 sequence (DNA): TGTGCCAGCAGTCCTCAGGGGAACACTGAAGCTTTCTTT. Protein sequence: CASSPQGNTEAFF. The rearrangement joins TRBV6-5 to TRBJ1-1, with D possibly TRBD1 on 5 matching bases. Trimming left V 5 bases short and J 1 base short, with 8 bases between. The V gene's germline CDR1 is MNHEY and CDR2 SVGAGI. The CDR3 has 13 residues.

The genes are TRBV15 and TRBJ2-1; TRBD1 aligns across 7 bases. The junction had 6 bases not matched to a gene; V was cut back by 5 bases and J by 5 bases. Germline lookup yields CDR1 LNHNV and CDR2 YYDKDF (reference sequence). The CDR3 has 14 residues. CDR3: CATSDSQGNNEQFF. CDR3 DNA: TGTGCCACCAGCGATTCACAGGGGAACAATGAGCAGTTCTTC.

The V call is TRBV5-1, the J call TRBJ1-2; 10 bases fit TRBD1. The CDR3 sequence is 15 residues long. V shed 7 bases and J 6 bases; nucleotides not matched to a gene: 12. Per germline, CDR1 SGHRS and CDR2 YFSETQ. CDR3 bases: TGCGCCAGCCGATTTGGGACAGGGGAATCGGATGGCTACACCTTC. This encodes CASRFGTGESDGYTF.

The chain joins TRBV11-2 to TRBJ1-2; TRBD1 agrees at 10 bases. Trimming cost V 5 bases and J 4 bases; bases outside gene matches: 7. CDR3 length: 15 residues. Germline V gene data show CDR1 as SGHAT and CDR2 as FQNNGV. In DNA form, the CDR3 reads TGTGCCAGCAGCATGTCGACAGGGGGCCTCTATGGCTACACCTTC. This codes for CASSMSTGGLYGYTF.

V is TRBV14 and J is TRBJ1-5, with D possibly TRBD1 on 5 matching bases. Germline CDR1 SGHDN, CDR2 FVKESK. This CDR3 is built from 15 residues. Trimming took off 1 base at V and 7 bases at J, with 14 bases between the two ends. The CDR3 DNA sequence: TGTGCCAGCAGCCAAGCGGAAGGGGCTGGACAGCCCCAGCATTTT. It specifies CASSQAEGAGQPQHF.